This T cell receptor beta chain was observed in a study of Ad26.COV2.S vaccination and SARS-CoV-2 variants. Regarding treatment: over 15 received Ad26.COV2.S at low or high dose, single or two shots; 5 received placebo; per-sample allocation not given. Sample collection was performed on day 63 after the first vaccine or placebo injection. The study, taken as a whole, reports: Using TCR breadth and depth analyses may have led to underestimated total T cell responses. Greater spike-specific TCR breadth was seen in vaccine recipients than in placebo recipients. Following vaccination, spike-specific CD8+ and CD4+ T cell responses reportedly exhibited substantial breadth.

The assay was immunoSEQ multiplex PCR, and TCRdb's table has in-frame clones only and misses some. This sample has approximately 350,000 clones; about 83% occur once, and the top ten carry more than 7%. Between the trimmed V and J ends, which lost 2 bases and 3 bases, there was a span of 21 bases. CDR3 size: 17 residues. CDR1 is SGHKS, CDR2 YYEKEE, per germline (reference sequence). As concerns this clone: Its antigen is undetermined.

The material sequenced was peripheral blood, taken in a trial of Ad26.COV2.S vaccine versus placebo. The sequence was collected from a person aged 18 to 59 who received the Ad26.COV2.S COVID-19 vaccine or a placebo. The chain employs TRBV5-5 and TRBJ2-7; D remains ambiguous. The DNA of the CDR3 is TGTGCCAGCAGCTTAGGTCCTAAGGGCGGAGAAATCTACGAGCAGTACTTC. It encodes CASSLGPKGGEIYEQYF.